This T cell receptor beta chain was identified during a study of shared clonotypes between healthy human individuals. Naive CD8 cells lacked CD45RO, underwent positive selection for CCR7 and left out terminally differentiated effector memory CD45RA+ cells. Donors comprised only Caucasian adults living in Nashville, Tennessee. TCRdb keeps only in-frame clones here, not all; method: immunoSEQ multiplex PCR. The sample shows about 580,000 clones, 95% to 98% of them seen only once. Germline loops: CDR1 SGHVS, CDR2 FQNEAQ. V was clipped by 5 bases and J by 6 bases, with 22 bases between them. The CDR3 length is 17 residues.

The clonotype originates from a man between 25 and 39 years old in good health. Sequenced sample: naive CD8+ T cells sorted from blood. The rearrangement joins TRBV7-8 to TRBJ1-4; D is uncertain. CDR3: CASSPVLQWSRDEKLFF. The CDR3 DNA reads as TGTGCCAGCAGCCCCGTTCTTCAGTGGTCCAGAGATGAAAAACTGTTTTTT. The full variable domain, in which reference TRBV7-8 and TRBJ1-4 provide the parts outside the CDR3, is GAGVSQSPRYKVAKRGQDVALRCDPISGHVSLFWYQQALGQGPEFLTYFQNEAQLDKSGLPSDRFFAERPEGSVSTLKIQRTQQEDSAVYLCASSPVLQWSRDEKLFFGSGTQLSVL.